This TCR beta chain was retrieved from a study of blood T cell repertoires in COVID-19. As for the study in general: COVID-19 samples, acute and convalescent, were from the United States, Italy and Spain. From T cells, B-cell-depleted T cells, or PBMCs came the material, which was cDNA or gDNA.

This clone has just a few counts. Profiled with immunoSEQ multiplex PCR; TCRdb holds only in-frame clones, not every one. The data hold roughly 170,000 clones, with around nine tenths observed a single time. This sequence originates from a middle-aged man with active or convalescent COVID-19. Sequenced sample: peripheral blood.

CDR3 sequence reads: CASSLIQGGYTF. The CDR3 DNA reads TGTGCCAGCAGTTTGATCCAGGGCGGCTACACCTTC. The V and J genes are TRBV12-3 or TRBV12-4 and TRBJ1-2; D may be TRBD1 (5 bases). The CDR3 is 12 amino acids. Trimming stripped 3 bases from V and 8 bases from J, with 10 bases between.